The present entry profiles one T cell receptor (beta chain) with its context. By frequency, this clonotype is medium-sized (0.01 to 0.1%), with no count recorded. This clone's antigen is unknown. The CDR3 starts with the cysteine, ends with the phenylalanine, and has 12 residues. The DNA sequence is not available. CDR1 and CDR2 are drawn from the germline V gene (reference sequence): LNHDA, SQIVND. The sample comes from a study of T cell clusters in autoimmune cytopenias (dated by TCRdb to between 2018 and 2020). For context, the study as a whole: Healthy donor controls had a mean age of roughly 50 years and a median age of approximately 61 years, with 22 of 43 female. The median TRB sequencing depth was approximately 52,000 reads per sample, and the median number of distinct TRB clonotypes was roughly 2,400 per sample. TRB and IGH repertoires from peripheral blood were sequenced in autoimmune cytopenia patients at active disease and during treatment follow-up, with healthy, CLL and autoimmune hepatitis controls included alongside. The study was designed to test whether a disease-specific immune repertoire signature usable as a blood-based biomarker is carried by autoimmune cytopenia patients. For primary cytopenia, some 25 age-matched healthy donors were used as controls, and for secondary cytopenia, roughly 15 age-matched CLL patients were used as controls. Repertoires from autoimmune hepatitis patients were compared with those of 20 to 25 healthy donors matched for age and sex. Findings and caveats that apply to the study as a whole: GLIPH results suggested that primary autoimmune cytopenia patients were missing physiological T cell clusters, with 51 clusters found only in healthy donors compared with about 16 found only in patients. Roughly 2.9-fold more exclusive TRB clusters were observed in healthy donors than in active autoimmune hepatitis patients, consistent with an autoimmunity-wide signature. In the comparison of secondary cytopenia with CLL, the cluster-lack signature was not observed, apparently because the dominant lymphoma-associated repertoire masked the signature. The T cell clusters were defined only in silico, and the functional role of the clusters still needed to be validated experimentally. Shifts in the TRB repertoire, including less even repertoires in secondary cytopenia and CLL, were mostly a reflection of lymphoma bias and not of autoimmunity.

TRB rearrangements were amplified by multiplex PCR following a touch-down protocol, with the TRB-A and TRB-B primer pools mixed in one tube. Illumina adapters and sample indices were added to the amplicons through two consecutive PCR reactions performed with Phusion HS II polymerase. Amplicons were gel-purified with the NucleoSpin Gel and PCR Clean-up kit, then quantified by Qubit and quality-checked on an Agilent 2100 Bioanalyzer. Sequencing of the libraries was performed on an Illumina MiSeq with 600-cycle, single-indexed, paired-end runs. The study's own analysis went as follows. MiXCR version 2.1.12, together with the default MiXCR reference library, was used to align and assemble the TRB reads. A clone was defined by each unique CDR3 nucleotide sequence, and analysis was restricted to productive sequences with at least two reads. Alpha-parameterized diversity profiles (alpha 0 to 5), including the Shannon (alpha 1) and Simpson (alpha 2) indices, were computed with an R script to assess repertoire diversity. The tcR package was used to compute combinatorial TRB VJ usage, which was then compared between cohorts by principal component analysis with ade4. GLIPH was used to cluster TCRbeta CDR3s in pairs of cohorts matched for age and read depth, and a Wilcoxon test was used to compare cluster frequencies. Through TCRdb reprocessing, the reads give one entry per CDR3 protein sequence; DNA is omitted. V and J calls and clone size were set by TCRdb, not the authors. The sample table includes about 5,500 distinct CDR3 sequences. The ten largest account for approximately 7% of the sample.

For each sample, TRB amplification used about 240 ng of peripheral blood genomic DNA, equal to approximately 37,500 genome equivalents. The data also belong to a second study, concerning T cell repertoires in aging, cancer and after chemotherapy. Drawing on the second study: Donors spanned six age groups from 30 or younger to 70 or older, with at least three individuals per group. Healthy donor control TCR repertoires were recorded over several months to years and showed clear clonal overlap across re-sampling. Roughly 9.6 million TCR reads were contained in the full dataset. Compared with age-matched healthy donors, untreated patients with either hematological or solid cancers had significantly lower TCR diversity in the blood along with higher clonality. Declining TCR diversity with age in healthy donors was mainly explained by loss of richness; in cancer patients, loss of evenness also contributed. In both cancer cohorts, median generation probability rose over the chemotherapy interval, which suggests that the repertoire was reconstituted through rebound thymic output. The authors noted that the repertoire data do not allow conclusions about immunological memory after chemotherapy. To examine immunoaging and T cell reconstitution after chemotherapy, the study profiled TCR beta repertoires in peripheral blood from healthy donors and cancer patients. Alongside 95 to 100 healthy donors serving as a reference group, the cohort included approximately 210 cancer patients, of whom some 90 had hematological cancers and fewer than 130 had solid cancers. MiXCR versions 2.12 and 3.0.5 were used to process the TRB sequences. Shannon diversity, evenness, clonality (one minus evenness), and alpha-parameterized diversity profiles from alpha 0 to 5 were included as repertoire metrics. Generation probabilities of clones in paired pre- and post-chemotherapy samples were computed with the IGoR algorithm.

The sequence was obtained from a human donor in good health. The chain uses TRBV19 and TRBJ2-5; TCRdb lists TRBD1, though no DNA is available to test this call. The sample consisted of peripheral blood. The CDR3 has the sequence CVVQDYQETQYF.